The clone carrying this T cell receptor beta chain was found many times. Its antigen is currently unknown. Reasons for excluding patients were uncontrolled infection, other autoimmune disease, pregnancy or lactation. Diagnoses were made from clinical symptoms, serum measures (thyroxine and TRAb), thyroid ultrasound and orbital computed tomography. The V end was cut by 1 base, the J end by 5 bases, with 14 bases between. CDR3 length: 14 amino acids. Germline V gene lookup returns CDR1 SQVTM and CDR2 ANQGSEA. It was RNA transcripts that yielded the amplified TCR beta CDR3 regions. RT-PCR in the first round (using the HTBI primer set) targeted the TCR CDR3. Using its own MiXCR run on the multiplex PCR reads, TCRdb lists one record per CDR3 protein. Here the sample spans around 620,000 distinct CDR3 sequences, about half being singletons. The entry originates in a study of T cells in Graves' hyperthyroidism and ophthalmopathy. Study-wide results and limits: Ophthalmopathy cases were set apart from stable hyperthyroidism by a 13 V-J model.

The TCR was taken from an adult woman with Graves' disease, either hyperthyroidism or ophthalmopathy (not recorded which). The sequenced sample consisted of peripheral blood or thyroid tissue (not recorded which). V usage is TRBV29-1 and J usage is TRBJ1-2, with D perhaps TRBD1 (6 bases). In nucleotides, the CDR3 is TGCAGCGTTGAAGGGACAGACATATGGTATGGCTACACCTTC. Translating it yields CSVEGTDIWYGYTF. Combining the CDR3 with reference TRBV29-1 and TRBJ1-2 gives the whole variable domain SAVISQKPSRDICQRGTSLTIQCQVDSQVTMMFWYRQQPGQSLTLIATANQGSEATYESGFVIDKFPISRPNLTFSTLTVSNMSPEDSSIYLCSVEGTDIWYGYTFGSGTRLTVV.